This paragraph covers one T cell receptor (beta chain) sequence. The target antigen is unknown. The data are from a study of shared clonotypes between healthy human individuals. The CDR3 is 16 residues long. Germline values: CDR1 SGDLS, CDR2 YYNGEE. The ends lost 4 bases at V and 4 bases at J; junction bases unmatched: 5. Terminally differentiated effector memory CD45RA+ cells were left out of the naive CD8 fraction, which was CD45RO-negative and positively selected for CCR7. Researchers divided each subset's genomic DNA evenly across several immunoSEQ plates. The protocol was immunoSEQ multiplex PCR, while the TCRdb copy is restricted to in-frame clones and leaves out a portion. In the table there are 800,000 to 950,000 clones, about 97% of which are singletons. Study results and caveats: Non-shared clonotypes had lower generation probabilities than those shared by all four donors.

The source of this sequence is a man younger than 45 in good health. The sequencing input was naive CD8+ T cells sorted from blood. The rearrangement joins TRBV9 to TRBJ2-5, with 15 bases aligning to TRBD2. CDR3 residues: CASSLGLAGGGETQYF. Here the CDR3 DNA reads TGTGCCAGCAGCTTGGGACTAGCGGGAGGAGGAGAGACCCAGTACTTC.